This T cell receptor beta chain is drawn from a study of blood T cell repertoires in COVID-19. Study details: Sites across the United States, Italy and Spain contributed samples from acute and convalescent COVID-19. PBMCs, B-cell-depleted T cells, or T cells provided the cDNA or gDNA that made up the material.

Authors' analysis steps: By means of reference gene primer amplification, nucleated cell counts were estimated. Profiled with immunoSEQ multiplex PCR; TCRdb holds only in-frame clones, not every one. The DNA gave D and trimming, while V, J and clone size come from that table. The sample has around 250,000 clones, about 90% seen once. The junction had 8 bases not matched to a gene; V was cut back by 1 base and J by 5 bases. The germline CDR1 and CDR2 sequences are SGHNT and YENEEA. The CDR3 is 16 residues long. Sample: peripheral blood. This sequence originates from a man between 60 and 75 years old with acute or convalescent COVID-19. The chain couples TRBV11-3 to TRBJ2-7; 10 bases line up with TRBD2. The chain's CDR3 is CASSLVAGGGLDEQYF. CDR3 DNA: TGTGCCAGCAGCTTAGTAGCGGGAGGTGGACTCGACGAGCAGTACTTC.